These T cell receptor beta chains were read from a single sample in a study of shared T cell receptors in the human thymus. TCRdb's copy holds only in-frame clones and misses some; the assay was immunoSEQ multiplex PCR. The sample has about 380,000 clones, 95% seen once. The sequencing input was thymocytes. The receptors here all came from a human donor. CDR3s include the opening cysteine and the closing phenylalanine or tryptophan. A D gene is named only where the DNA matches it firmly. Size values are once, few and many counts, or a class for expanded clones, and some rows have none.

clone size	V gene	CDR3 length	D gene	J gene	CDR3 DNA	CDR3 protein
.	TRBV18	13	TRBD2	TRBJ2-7	TGTGCCAGCTCACCGGGACTAGCGGCCGAGCAGTACTTC	CASSPGLAAEQYF
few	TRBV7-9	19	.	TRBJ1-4	TGTGCCAGCAGCTTAAGTGGGACCCCGAGGCCGGGAACTAATGAAAAACTGTTTTTT	CASSLSGTPRPGTNEKLFF
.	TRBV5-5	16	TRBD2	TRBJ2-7	TGTGCCAGCAGCTCGACAACTAGCGGGAGTGCCTACGAGCAGTACTTC	CASSSTTSGSAYEQYF
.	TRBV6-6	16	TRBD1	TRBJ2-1	TGTGCCAGCAGTTTCTCCCCCGGGACAGGGAGTAATGAGCAGTTCTTC	CASSFSPGTGSNEQFF
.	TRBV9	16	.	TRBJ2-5	TGTGCCAGCAGCGTAGGGGCTAGCGTAAACCAAGAGACCCAGTACTTC	CASSVGASVNQETQYF
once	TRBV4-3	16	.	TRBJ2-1	TGCGCCAGCAGCCAAGGTTTTGCGCTACTTCTCAATGAGCAGTTCTTC	CASSQGFALLLNEQFF
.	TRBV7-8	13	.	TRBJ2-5	TGTGCCAGCAGCTTAAGCAGAAAAGAGACCCAGTACTTC	CASSLSRKETQYF
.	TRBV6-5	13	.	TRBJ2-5	TGTGCCAGCAAAATACGCAGGGCGGAGACCCAGTACTTC	CASKIRRAETQYF
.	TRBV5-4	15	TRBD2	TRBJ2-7	TGTGCCAGCAGCTCCCCGGGACTAGTCCGTCACGAGCAGTACTTC	CASSSPGLVRHEQYF
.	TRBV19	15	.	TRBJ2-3	TGTGCCAGTAGTACCGTACCTCCTAGCACAGATACGCAGTATTTT	CASSTVPPSTDTQYF
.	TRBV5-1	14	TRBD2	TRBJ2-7	TGCGCCAGCAGCTTACTAGCGGGAACCTACGAGCAGTACTTC	CASSLLAGTYEQYF
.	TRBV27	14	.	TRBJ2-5	TGTGCCAGCAGTTTCCAAGGCGAGGGAAAGACCCAGTACTTC	CASSFQGEGKTQYF
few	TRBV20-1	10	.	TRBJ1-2	TGCAGTGCTGGTGAATATGGCTACACCTTC	CSAGEYGYTF
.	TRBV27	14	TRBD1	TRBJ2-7	TGTGCCAGCAGTCCACCGGGACAGGGATATGTGCAGTACTTC	CASSPPGQGYVQYF
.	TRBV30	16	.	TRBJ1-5	TGTGCCTGGAGTCCCCTCGAGCGTTGTGGCAATCAGCCCCAGCATTTT	CAWSPLERCGNQPQHF
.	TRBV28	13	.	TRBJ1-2	TGTGCCAGCAGCACCACAGGGATCTATGGCTACACCTTC	CASSTTGIYGYTF
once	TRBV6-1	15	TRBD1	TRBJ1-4	TGTGCCAGCAGTGCGAAACAGGGGGCTAGTGAAAAACTGTTTTTT	CASSAKQGASEKLFF
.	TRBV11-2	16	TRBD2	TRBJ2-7	TGTGCCAGCAGCTTAGATGAAGGCGGGAGCATCTACGAGCAGTACTTC	CASSLDEGGSIYEQYF
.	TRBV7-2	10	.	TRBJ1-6	TGTGCCAGCGGAGTTTCACCCCTCCACTTT	CASGVSPLHF
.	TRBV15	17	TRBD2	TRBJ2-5	TGTGCCACCAGCAGGCGGGAGGGCTTAGACGATAAGGCGACCCAGTACTTC	CATSRREGLDDKATQYF
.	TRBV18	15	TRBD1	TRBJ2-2	TGTGCCAGCTCAACGGGACAGGGAATCACCGGGGAGCTGTTTTTT	CASSTGQGITGELFF
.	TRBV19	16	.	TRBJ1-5	TGTGCCAGTAGTATAGCAGGCAGGGGTAGCAATCAGCCCCAGCATTTT	CASSIAGRGSNQPQHF
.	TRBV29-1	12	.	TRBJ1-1	TGCAGCGTTGAGAGTCCGAACACTGAAGCTTTCTTT	CSVESPNTEAFF
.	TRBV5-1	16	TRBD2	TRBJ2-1	TGCGCCAGCAGCTTGCTCGTGGGAGGGCCAAACAATGAGCAGTTCTTC	CASSLLVGGPNNEQFF